Following are 10 T cell receptor beta chains from one sample sequenced in a study of T cells expressing NK-cell markers. One entry per CDR3 protein, without DNA, is what TCRdb gives after re-calling the 5' RACE reads. Recorded for this sample: roughly 350,000 distinct CDR3 sequences. The material sequenced was blood T cells: a sorted CD56 or NKG2C T cell subset, CD4+ or CD8+ T cells, or bulk PBMC T cells (not recorded which). The receptor set was obtained from a man aged 18-75 years in good health.

The chain is built from TRBV5-1 and TRBJ2-5; the TRBD1 assignment by TCRdb is unverifiable without DNA. Germline V gene lookup returns CDR1 SGHRS and CDR2 YFSETQ. The CDR3 contains 14 residues. CDR3 protein: CASSLTGVGETQYF.

The rearrangement joins TRBV12-3 or TRBV12-4 to TRBJ1-2; TCRdb indicates TRBD1, and absent DNA this call remains unverified. The CDR3 consists of 13 residues. CDR3 protein: CASSLFRGGGYTF.

The rearrangement links TRBV20-1 to TRBJ2-3; with no DNA, the TCRdb D assignment of TRBD1 cannot be verified. CDR1 is DFQATT and CDR2 is SNEGSKA in the germline V gene (reference sequence). The CDR3 totals 15 residues. The CDR3 protein is CSASRRGVRTDTQYF.

This chain connects TRBV5-1 to TRBJ2-5; the TRBD2 assignment by TCRdb is unverifiable without DNA. The CDR3 sequence is 18 residues long. CDR1 is SGHRS and CDR2 is YFSETQ in the germline V gene. CDR3 sequence: CASSLAGSRPSGQETQYF.

This rearrangement joins TRBV3-1 to TRBJ2-1. CDR1 is LGHDT and CDR2 is YNNKEL in the germline V gene (reference sequence). This CDR3 region has 16 residues. CDR3: CASSPTALSSYNEQFF.

The chain links TRBV5-1 to TRBJ1-1; TCRdb indicates TRBD1, and absent DNA this call remains unverified. Per the germline V gene, CDR1 is SGHRS and CDR2 is YFSETQ. The CDR3 is 14 residues long. CDR3 residues: CASSQGTGPTEAFF.

This chain uses TRBV28 with TRBJ1-2. This CDR3 has 14 residues. CDR1 and CDR2 (germline): MDHEN, SYDVKM. CDR3 protein: CASSLGNENYGYTF.

This chain connects TRBV5-1 to TRBJ2-2; TCRdb names TRBD2, which stays unverified in the absence of DNA. Germline CDR1 SGHRS, CDR2 YFSETQ. This CDR3 is built from 16 residues. The CDR3 sequence is CASSWTSGGRTGELFF.

The CDR3 region is CASTGTNTQYF. The chain couples TRBV6-5 to TRBJ2-3; with no DNA, the TCRdb D assignment of TRBD2 cannot be verified. The length of the CDR3 is 11 residues. Germline values: CDR1 MNHEY, CDR2 SVGAGI.

CDR3 residues: CASRRTGGVTGELFF. The chain recombines TRBV12-3 or TRBV12-4 with TRBJ2-2; the TCRdb D gene call, TRBD1, has no DNA to confirm it. CDR3 size: 15 residues.